A single sample gave rise to the 22 T cell receptor beta chains below, sequenced in a study of shared clonotypes between healthy human individuals (TCRdb year 2020). CD8 naive samples consisted of CD45RO-negative cells that were positively selected for CCR7, yielding a CD45RA+CCR7+ population without TemRA cells. Libraries were built with the immunoSEQ multiplex PCR assay. TCRdb retrieved this table from immuneACCESS and kept in-frame rearrangements only. Not all clones are present; in checked studies, unresolved V genes account for under half, and no reason is known for the remainder. Here the sample has hundreds of thousands of clones; approximately 96% occur a single time. The ten largest clones take up less than 0.3% of the sample. Sequencing was performed on naive CD8+ T cells sorted from blood. The intended sense of this specimen's cell subset or site label: CD45RA+CCR7+. These receptors were collected from a man aged 25 to 40 in good health.

The chain is built from TRBV25-1 and TRBJ1-2; weak D call: TRBD1 (6 bases). This CDR3 has 14 residues. CDR1 and CDR2 (germline): MGHDK, SYGVNS. V lost 2 bases to trimming and J lost 7 bases, with 14 bases between them. The CDR3 DNA is TGTGCCAGCAGTGAAGTCGAGTGGGGGGCTGGCTACACCTTC. Amino acid sequence: CASSEVEWGAGYTF.

The chain joins TRBV2 to TRBJ1-1, with a tentative D call TRBD1 (6 bases). The CDR3 loop spans 14 amino acids. Germline CDR1 is SNHLY and CDR2 is FYNNEI. Trimming stripped 5 bases from V and 0 bases from J, with 10 bases between. CDR3 sequence reads: CASSTDSLNTEAFF. In nucleotides, the CDR3 is TGTGCCAGCAGTACGGACAGTTTGAACACTGAAGCTTTCTTT.

The V and J genes are TRBV27 and TRBJ2-1; D gene unclear. Germline V gives CDR1 MNHEY, CDR2 SMNVEV (reference sequence). CDR3 length equals 16 residues. The ends were cut back, 2 bases at V and 0 bases at J, with 11 bases in the middle. CDR3 protein: CASSLKATLSYNEQFF. In nucleotides, the CDR3 is TGTGCCAGCAGTTTAAAGGCAACCCTCTCCTACAATGAGCAGTTCTTC.

The J gene is TRBJ2-5, the V gene TRBV11-2; D might be TRBD1 (6 bases). Trimming removed 4 bases from V and 4 bases from J, with 13 bases in between. Germline V CDR1 and CDR2: SGHAT, FQNNGV. The CDR3 covers 14 residues. In nucleotides, the CDR3 is TGTGCCAGCAGCTCGTACAGGGACGGAGAGACCCAGTACTTC. Its translation is CASSSYRDGETQYF.

This clone was counted a single time. V is TRBV30 and J is TRBJ2-1, with a weak D call TRBD2 (6 bases). Trimming pared 4 bases from V and 8 bases from J, leaving 9 bases between. Germline CDR1 and CDR2: GTSNPN and SVGIG (reference sequence). This CDR3 region has 11 residues. The CDR3 loop reads CAWKSGDEQFF. CDR3 DNA: TGTGCCTGGAAGTCGGGAGATGAGCAGTTCTTC.

The chain is built from TRBV5-1 and TRBJ1-5; no reliable D call. CDR3 size: 14 residues. Germline V gives CDR1 SGHRS, CDR2 YFSETQ. V was trimmed by 0 bases and J by 5 bases, leaving 9 bases between them. CDR3 sequence: CASSLGGFDQPQHF. The CDR3 DNA sequence: TGCGCCAGCAGCTTGGGTGGATTCGATCAGCCCCAGCATTTT. Full variable domain (remainder filled in from reference TRBV5-1 and TRBJ1-5): KAGVTQTPRYLIKTRGQQVTLSCSPISGHRSVSWYQQTPGQGLQFLFEYFSETQRNKGNFPGRFSGRQFSNSRSEMNVSTLELGDSALYLCASSLGGFDQPQHFGDGTRLSIL.

The chain links TRBV29-1 to TRBJ1-5; D is possibly TRBD1 (6 bases). The CDR3 consists of 14 residues. Trimming cost V 4 bases and J 4 bases, with 14 bases left between them. CDR1 SQVTM and CDR2 ANQGSEA come from the germline V gene. The DNA for the CDR3 is TGCAGCGTTGGTGAGGCAGGGGTGAATCAGCCCCAGCATTTT. Residues: CSVGEAGVNQPQHF.

A note on this clone: Other DNA sequences in this specimen translate into the identical CDR3. The rearrangement joins TRBV27 to TRBJ2-5; D might be TRBD2 (6 bases). The V end was cut by 0 bases, the J end by 1 base, with 9 bases between. The CDR3 has 15 residues. Germline loops: CDR1 MNHEY, CDR2 SMNVEV (reference sequence). CDR3 coding DNA: TGTGCCAGCAGTTTATCGAGGAGGGGCCAAGAGACCCAGTACTTC. This codes for CASSLSRRGQETQYF.

The rearrangement uses TRBV18 and TRBJ2-7; D is unclear. Germline V gene data show CDR1 as KGHSH and CDR2 as LQKENI. V was cut by 2 bases and J by 2 bases, with 7 bases left in between. CDR3 size: 13 residues. The CDR3 DNA reads TGTGCCAGCTCACCATACAGCCCCTACGAGCAGTACTTC. Translating it yields CASSPYSPYEQYF.

The V gene is TRBV7-9, the J gene TRBJ2-2; D tentatively fits TRBD1 or TRBD2 (5 bases each). This CDR3 spans 12 amino acids. V was cut by 9 bases and J by 7 bases, with 12 bases left in between. Germline loops: CDR1 SEHNR, CDR2 FQNEAQ (reference sequence). The CDR3 loop reads CASTLGVGELFF. Written as DNA, the CDR3 is TGTGCCAGTACGTTGGGGGTCGGGGAGCTGTTTTTT.

The chain combines TRBV28 with TRBJ1-2; 11 bases agree with TRBD1. CDR3 length equals 17 residues. Germline V gene data show CDR1 as MDHEN and CDR2 as SYDVKM. Unmatched junction bases numbered 6, after V lost 2 bases and J lost 1 base. The DNA of the CDR3 is TGTGCCAGCAGTTTACCCCGGACAGGGGGCCATAACTATGGCTACACCTTC. It codes for CASSLPRTGGHNYGYTF.

V is TRBV19 and J is TRBJ2-2; 10 bases match TRBD1. The germline gives CDR1 LNHDA, CDR2 SQIVND (reference sequence). The CDR3 sequence is 15 residues long. V trimming: 6 bases; J trimming: 3 bases; junction bases outside the gene matches: 4. This chain's CDR3 is CASRTGGLHTGELFF. As DNA, the CDR3 is TGTGCCAGTAGGACAGGGGGCCTGCACACCGGGGAGCTGTTTTTT.

Note on this clone: Additional DNA sequences in this sample encode the identical CDR3. This chain joins TRBV29-1 and TRBJ2-1; 11 bases are shared with TRBD2. The V and J ends lost 1 base and 4 bases, in that order; junction bases with no gene match: 3. The CDR3 covers 15 residues. CDR1 and CDR2 (germline): SQVTM, ANQGSEA. Here the CDR3 reads CSVEGGTSGYNEQFF. The CDR3 DNA sequence: TGCAGCGTTGAAGGTGGGACTAGCGGATACAATGAGCAGTTCTTC.

The genes are TRBV28 and TRBJ1-3; D remains ambiguous. Germline assignment: CDR1 MDHEN and CDR2 SYDVKM. CDR3 length: 14 amino acids. Trimming removed 5 bases from V and 4 bases from J, with 12 bases in between. The CDR3 DNA sequence: TGTGCCAGCAGTCTCGCAAGCTTGGGAAACACCATATATTTT. As protein: CASSLASLGNTIYF.

V usage is TRBV7-9 and J usage is TRBJ2-1; 8 nucleotides agree with TRBD2. Trimming at V came to 8 bases and at J to 3 bases, leaving 6 bases not matched to a gene. The germline gives CDR1 SEHNR, CDR2 FQNEAQ (reference sequence). The CDR3 totals 14 residues. For the CDR3, the DNA is TGTGCCAGCGAAGCGGGAGAGTTCTACAATGAGCAGTTCTTC. It translates to CASEAGEFYNEQFF.

The chain uses TRBV7-9 and TRBJ2-7; D is unclear. Germline CDR1 SEHNR, CDR2 FQNEAQ (reference sequence). The length of the CDR3 is 11 residues. The V and J ends lost 8 bases and 3 bases respectively, with 8 bases between them. The CDR3 nucleotides read TGTGCCAGCGGATTAAACTACGAGCAGTACTTC. Translated, it gives CASGLNYEQYF.

The chain joins TRBV6-1 to TRBJ1-2, with D tentatively TRBD1 (5 bases). Germline CDR1 is MNHNS and CDR2 is SASEGT. V was shortened by 10 bases and J by 3 bases, with 18 bases between the two germline ends. This CDR3 has 14 amino acids. CDR3 nucleotides: TGTGCCACTGCAAAACTTGGGGGTGACTATGGCTACACCTTC. Translation gives CATAKLGGDYGYTF.

The rearrangement joins TRBV6-5 to TRBJ1-1; weak D call: TRBD1 (5 bases). The CDR3 runs to 14 residues. V lost 8 bases, J lost 4 bases, and 17 bases lay in between. CDR1 is MNHEY and CDR2 is SVGAGI in the germline V gene. Here the CDR3 reads CASVGGGFGTEAFF. CDR3 nucleotides: TGTGCCAGCGTCGGGGGGGGATTTGGCACTGAAGCTTTCTTT.

The V and J genes are TRBV28 and TRBJ2-7; 9 nucleotides agree with TRBD1. Per the germline V gene, CDR1 is MDHEN and CDR2 is SYDVKM. J gave up 3 bases and V 6 bases, and 6 bases lay outside the gene matches. The CDR3 loop spans 14 amino acids. CDR3 sequence (DNA): TGTGCCAGCAGAAAGGAGACAGGGGGCTACGAGCAGTACTTC. Translating gives CASRKETGGYEQYF.

The V and J genes are TRBV29-1 and TRBJ2-7; TRBD2 is a possible D gene (6 bases). The CDR3 sequence is 13 residues long. V was shortened by 4 bases and J by 6 bases, with 16 bases between the two germline ends. Germline values: CDR1 SQVTM, CDR2 ANQGSEA. CDR3 residues: CSVGGVYGSEQYF. CDR3 DNA sequence: TGCAGCGTTGGGGGGGTTTACGGGTCCGAGCAGTACTTC.

The chain is built from TRBV9 and TRBJ2-3; 10 bases are a match to TRBD2. Germline V gives CDR1 SGDLS, CDR2 YYNGEE. The J segment lost 4 bases and the V segment lost 6 bases, leaving 14 bases of the junction unmatched. CDR3 length: 17 amino acids. The CDR3 bases are TGTGCCAGCAATTCCGGGACTAGCGCAGAGTTTTCAGATACGCAGTATTTT. This sequence encodes CASNSGTSAEFSDTQYF.

This chain connects TRBV27 to TRBJ1-5, with a possible D match to TRBD1 (6 bases). The V gene's germline CDR1 is MNHEY and CDR2 SMNVEV (reference sequence). This CDR3 comprises 17 residues. V dropped 1 base and J dropped 0 bases, with 13 bases sitting between them. CDR3 residues: CASSLWTVRYSNQPQHF. As DNA, the CDR3 is TGTGCCAGCAGTTTATGGACAGTACGCTATAGCAATCAGCCCCAGCATTTT.